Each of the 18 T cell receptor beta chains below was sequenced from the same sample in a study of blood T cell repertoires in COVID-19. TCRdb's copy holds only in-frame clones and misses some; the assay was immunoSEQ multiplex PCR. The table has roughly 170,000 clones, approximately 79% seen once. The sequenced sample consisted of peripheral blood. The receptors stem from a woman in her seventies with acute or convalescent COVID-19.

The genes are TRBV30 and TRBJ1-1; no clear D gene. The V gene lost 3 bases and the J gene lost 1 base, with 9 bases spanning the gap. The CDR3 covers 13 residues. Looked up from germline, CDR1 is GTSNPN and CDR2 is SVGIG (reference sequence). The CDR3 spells CAWRRGGNTEAFF. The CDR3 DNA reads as TGTGCCTGGAGGCGGGGTGGGAACACTGAAGCTTTCTTT.

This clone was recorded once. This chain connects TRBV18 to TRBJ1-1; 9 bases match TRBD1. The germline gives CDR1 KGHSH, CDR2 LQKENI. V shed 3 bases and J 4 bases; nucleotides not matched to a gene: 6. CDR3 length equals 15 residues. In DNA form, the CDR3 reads TGTGCCAGCTCACCCGGGACAGGGAGGAGCACTGAAGCTTTCTTT. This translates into CASSPGTGRSTEAFF. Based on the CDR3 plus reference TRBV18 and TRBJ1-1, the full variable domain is NAGVMQNPRHLVRRRGQEARLRCSPMKGHSHVYWYRQLPEEGLKFMVYLQKENIIDESGMPKERFSAEFPKEGPSILRIQQVVRGDSAAYFCASSPGTGRSTEAFFGQGTRLTVV.

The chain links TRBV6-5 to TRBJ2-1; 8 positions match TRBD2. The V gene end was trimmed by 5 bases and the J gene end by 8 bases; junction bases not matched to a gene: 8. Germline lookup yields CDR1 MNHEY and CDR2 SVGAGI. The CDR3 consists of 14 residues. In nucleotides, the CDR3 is TGTGCCAGCAGTCTCGGGAGGGCCAACGATGAGCAGTTCTTC. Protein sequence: CASSLGRANDEQFF.

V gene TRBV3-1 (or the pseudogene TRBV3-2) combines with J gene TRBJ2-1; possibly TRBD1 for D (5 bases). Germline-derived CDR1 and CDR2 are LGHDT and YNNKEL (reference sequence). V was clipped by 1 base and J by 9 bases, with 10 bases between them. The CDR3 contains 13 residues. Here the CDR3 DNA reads TGTGCCAGCAGCCAAGTCCGTCAGGGTGAGCAGTTCTTC. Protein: CASSQVRQGEQFF.

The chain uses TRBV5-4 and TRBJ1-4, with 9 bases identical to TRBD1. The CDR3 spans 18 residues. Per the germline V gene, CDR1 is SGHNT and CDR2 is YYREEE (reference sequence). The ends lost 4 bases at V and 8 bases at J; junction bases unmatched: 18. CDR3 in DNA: TGTGCCAGCAGCGAGGTACATTTCGGGACAGGGATTCAGGAAAAACTGTTTTTT. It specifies CASSEVHFGTGIQEKLFF.

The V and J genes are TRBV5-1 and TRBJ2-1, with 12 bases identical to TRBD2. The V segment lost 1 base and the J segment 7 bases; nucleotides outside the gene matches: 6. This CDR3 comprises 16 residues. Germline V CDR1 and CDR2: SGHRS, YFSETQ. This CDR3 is CASSLYGTSGSNEQFF. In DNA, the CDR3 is TGCGCCAGCAGCTTGTACGGGACTAGCGGGTCGAATGAGCAGTTCTTC. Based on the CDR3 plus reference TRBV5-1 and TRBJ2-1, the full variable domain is KAGVTQTPRYLIKTRGQQVTLSCSPISGHRSVSWYQQTPGQGLQFLFEYFSETQRNKGNFPGRFSGRQFSNSRSEMNVSTLELGDSALYLCASSLYGTSGSNEQFFGPGTRLTVL.

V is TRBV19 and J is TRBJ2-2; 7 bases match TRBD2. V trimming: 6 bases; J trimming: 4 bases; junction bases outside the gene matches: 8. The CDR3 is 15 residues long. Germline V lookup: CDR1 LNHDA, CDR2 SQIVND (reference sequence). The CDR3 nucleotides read TGTGCCAGTAGGGGGAGGGGCGGGATCACCGGGGAGCTGTTTTTT. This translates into CASRGRGGITGELFF.

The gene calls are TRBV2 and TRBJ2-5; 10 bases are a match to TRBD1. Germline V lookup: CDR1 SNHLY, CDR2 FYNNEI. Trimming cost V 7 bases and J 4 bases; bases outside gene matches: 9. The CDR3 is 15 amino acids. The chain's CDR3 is CASNIPRQGAETQYF. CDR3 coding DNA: TGTGCCAGCAATATCCCCAGACAGGGGGCAGAGACCCAGTACTTC.

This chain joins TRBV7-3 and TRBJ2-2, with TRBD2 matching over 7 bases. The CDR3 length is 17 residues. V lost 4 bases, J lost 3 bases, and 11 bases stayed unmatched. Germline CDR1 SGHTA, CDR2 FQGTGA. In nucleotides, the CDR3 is TGTGCCAGCAGCTCCTCCCTCCTTAGCGGGCACACCGGGGAGCTGTTTTTT. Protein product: CASSSSLLSGHTGELFF.

CDR3 in amino acids: CASSFRGEKLFF. Here the CDR3 DNA reads TGTGCCAGCAGCTTTAGGGGTGAAAAACTGTTTTTT. The gene calls are TRBV7-9 and TRBJ1-4; D might be TRBD1 (5 bases). V was shortened by 3 bases and J by 7 bases, with 6 bases between the two germline ends. Germline V gene data show CDR1 as SEHNR and CDR2 as FQNEAQ (reference sequence). The CDR3 has 12 amino acids.

CDR3 amino acids: CASSLRDKVVGGVSAQYF. In nucleotides, the CDR3 is TGCGCCAGCAGCTTGCGAGACAAAGTGGTAGGAGGGGTGTCGGCGCAGTATTTT. The J gene is TRBJ2-3, the V gene TRBV5-1, with D possibly being TRBD2 (6 bases). The CDR3 totals 18 residues. The germline V gene encodes CDR1 SGHRS and CDR2 YFSETQ. Trimming cost V 1 base and J 10 bases, with 28 bases left between them.

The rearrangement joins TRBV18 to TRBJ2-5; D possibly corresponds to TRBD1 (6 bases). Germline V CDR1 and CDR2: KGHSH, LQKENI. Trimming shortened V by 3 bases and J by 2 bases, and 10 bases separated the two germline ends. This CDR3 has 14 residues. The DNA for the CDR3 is TGTGCCAGCTCACCGGGACACCAGCAAGAGACCCAGTACTTC. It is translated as CASSPGHQQETQYF.

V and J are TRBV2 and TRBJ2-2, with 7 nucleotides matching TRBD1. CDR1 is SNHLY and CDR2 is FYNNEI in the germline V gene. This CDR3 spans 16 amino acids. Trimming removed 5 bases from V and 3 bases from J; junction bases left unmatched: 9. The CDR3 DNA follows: TGTGCCAGCAGTCAGGACAGGCCCTTCGACACCGGGGAGCTGTTTTTT. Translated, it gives CASSQDRPFDTGELFF.

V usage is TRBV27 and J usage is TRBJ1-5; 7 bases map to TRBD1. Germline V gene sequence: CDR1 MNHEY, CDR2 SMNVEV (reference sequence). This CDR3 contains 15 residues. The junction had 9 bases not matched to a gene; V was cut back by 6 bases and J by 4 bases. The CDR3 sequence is CASSRFRDSNQPQHF. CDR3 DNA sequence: TGTGCCAGCAGCCGGTTCCGGGACAGTAATCAGCCCCAGCATTTT.

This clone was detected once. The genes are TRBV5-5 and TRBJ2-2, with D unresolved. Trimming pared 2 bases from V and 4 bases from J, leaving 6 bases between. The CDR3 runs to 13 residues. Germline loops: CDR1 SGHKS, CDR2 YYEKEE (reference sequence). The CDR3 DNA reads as TGTGCCAGCAGCTTCCAATTCACCGGGGAGCTGTTTTTT. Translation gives CASSFQFTGELFF.

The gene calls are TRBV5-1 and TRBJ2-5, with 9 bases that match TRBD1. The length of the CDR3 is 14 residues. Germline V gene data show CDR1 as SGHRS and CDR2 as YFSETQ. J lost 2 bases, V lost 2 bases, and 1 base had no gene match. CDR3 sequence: CASSLDRGQETQYF. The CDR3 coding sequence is TGCGCCAGCAGCTTAGACAGGGGGCAAGAGACCCAGTACTTC.

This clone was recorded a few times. The CDR3 loop is CASSQEITGTPYEQYF. Written as DNA, the CDR3 is TGCGCCAGCAGCCAAGAGATAACCGGGACTCCCTACGAGCAGTACTTC. The chain has TRBV4-1 and TRBJ2-7; perhaps TRBD2 as D (6 bases). CDR1 MGHRA and CDR2 YSYEKL come from the germline V gene. The CDR3 is 16 amino acids. V lost 0 bases, J lost 2 bases, and 14 bases lay in between.

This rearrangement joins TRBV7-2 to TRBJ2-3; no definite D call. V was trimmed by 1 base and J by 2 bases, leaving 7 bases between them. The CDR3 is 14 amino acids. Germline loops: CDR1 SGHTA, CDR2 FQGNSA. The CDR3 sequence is CASSLVSYTDTQYF. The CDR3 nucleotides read TGTGCCAGCAGCTTAGTCTCCTACACAGATACGCAGTATTTT.